A selection of T cell receptor beta chains follows, all from one sample in a study of CD8 T cells in Susac syndrome. TCRdb reprocessed the immunoSEQ multiplex PCR reads with MiXCR, giving one entry per CDR3 protein. The table includes fewer than 350,000 distinct CDR3 sequences, around 85% detected once. The sample comprised CD8+ T cells from PBMCs. The source is a human donor with multiple sclerosis. Each CDR3 is given with its conserved first and last residue. D genes are given only for firm matches. Only part of the rows carry a size: once, few, many, or a class if the clone is expanded.

j_call: TRBJ1-1
d_call: -
clone_size: few
v_call: TRBV20-1
cdr3_aa: CSVEIRAMNTEAFF
cdr3_nt: TGCAGTGTCGAGATCAGGGCAATGAACACTGAAGCTTTCTTT

j_call: TRBJ2-3
d_call: -
clone_size: -
v_call: TRBV7-9
cdr3_aa: CASRGGGKTDTQYF
cdr3_nt: TGTGCCAGCAGAGGTGGAGGGAAGACAGATACGCAGTATTTT

j_call: TRBJ2-1
d_call: -
clone_size: -
v_call: TRBV11-3
cdr3_aa: CASSLDQWGASSYNEQFF
cdr3_nt: TGTGCCAGCAGCTTAGATCAATGGGGGGCTAGCTCCTACAATGAGCAGTTCTTC

j_call: TRBJ2-5
d_call: -
clone_size: once
v_call: TRBV27
cdr3_aa: CASSWEGAGGETQYF
cdr3_nt: TGTGCCAGCAGTTGGGAGGGGGCCGGTGGAGAGACCCAGTACTTC

j_call: TRBJ2-7
d_call: TRBD2
clone_size: -
v_call: TRBV2
cdr3_aa: CASTPAGSGRFSYEQYF
cdr3_nt: TGTGCCAGCACCCCCGCGGGTAGCGGGAGGTTCTCCTACGAGCAGTACTTC

j_call: TRBJ2-1
d_call: -
clone_size: -
v_call: TRBV19
cdr3_aa: CASSIGSSYNEQFF
cdr3_nt: TGTGCCAGTAGTATCGGTAGCTCCTACAATGAGCAGTTCTTC

j_call: TRBJ2-3
d_call: TRBD2
clone_size: -
v_call: TRBV30
cdr3_aa: CAWGSGLAARTDTQYF
cdr3_nt: TGTGCCTGGGGTTCGGGACTAGCGGCTAGGACAGATACGCAGTATTTT

j_call: TRBJ2-1
d_call: -
clone_size: once
v_call: TRBV7-9
cdr3_aa: CASSPPGPNEQFF
cdr3_nt: TGTGCCAGCAGCCCACCGGGACCGAATGAGCAGTTCTTC

j_call: TRBJ2-7
d_call: TRBD2
clone_size: -
v_call: TRBV7-9
cdr3_aa: CASSPAGGSRSYEQYF
cdr3_nt: TGTGCCAGCAGCCCCGCCGGCGGGAGTAGGTCCTACGAGCAGTACTTC

j_call: TRBJ1-1
d_call: TRBD1
clone_size: -
v_call: TRBV9
cdr3_aa: CASSVANRGEAFF
cdr3_nt: TGTGCCAGCAGCGTAGCTAACAGGGGAGAAGCTTTCTTT

j_call: TRBJ1-6
d_call: -
clone_size: -
v_call: TRBV27
cdr3_aa: CASSFAGAYNSPLHF
cdr3_nt: TGTGCCAGCAGTTTTGCAGGGGCTTATAATTCACCCCTCCACTTT

j_call: TRBJ1-5
d_call: -
clone_size: -
v_call: TRBV4-2
cdr3_aa: CASSQDRRITYNQPQHF
cdr3_nt: TGTGCCAGCAGCCAAGATAGGAGGATAACTTACAATCAGCCCCAGCATTTT

j_call: TRBJ1-1
d_call: -
clone_size: -
v_call: TRBV13
cdr3_aa: CASSLGPGDEAFF
cdr3_nt: TGTGCCAGCAGCTTAGGGCCAGGGGATGAAGCTTTCTTT

j_call: TRBJ2-1
d_call: -
clone_size: -
v_call: TRBV4-2
cdr3_aa: CASSQVRASPFF
cdr3_nt: TGTGCCAGCAGCCAAGTAAGGGCTAGTCCGTTCTTC

j_call: TRBJ1-2
d_call: -
clone_size: few
v_call: TRBV7-9
cdr3_aa: CASSLSTDYGYTF
cdr3_nt: TGTGCCAGTAGTTTGTCGACAGACTATGGCTACACCTTC

j_call: TRBJ1-2
d_call: -
clone_size: -
v_call: TRBV16
cdr3_aa: CASSQGPTGYGYTF
cdr3_nt: TGTGCCAGCAGCCAAGGCCCGACTGGATATGGCTACACCTTC

j_call: TRBJ2-7
d_call: TRBD2
clone_size: -
v_call: TRBV7-9
cdr3_aa: CASSVGLDLTYEQYF
cdr3_nt: TGTGCCAGCAGCGTTGGACTAGACCTTACCTACGAGCAGTACTTC

j_call: TRBJ2-7
d_call: TRBD2
clone_size: -
v_call: TRBV30
cdr3_aa: CAWSAAGASYEQYF
cdr3_nt: TGTGCCTGGAGTGCGGCGGGAGCAAGTTACGAGCAGTACTTC

j_call: TRBJ2-5
d_call: TRBD2
clone_size: -
v_call: TRBV3-1
cdr3_aa: CASSQVPGGGYQETQYF
cdr3_nt: TGTGCCAGCAGCCAAGTACCGGGAGGGGGTTACCAAGAGACCCAGTACTTC

j_call: TRBJ2-5
d_call: -
clone_size: -
v_call: TRBV7-9
cdr3_aa: CASSLGFGRETQYF
cdr3_nt: TGTGCCAGCAGCTTAGGTTTTGGGCGAGAGACCCAGTACTTC

j_call: TRBJ1-1
d_call: -
clone_size: -
v_call: TRBV28
cdr3_aa: CASSWGTRNTEAFF
cdr3_nt: TGTGCCAGCAGTTGGGGGACGCGGAACACTGAAGCTTTCTTT

j_call: TRBJ2-7
d_call: -
clone_size: -
v_call: TRBV28
cdr3_aa: CASSPPLDRFSSYEQYF
cdr3_nt: TGTGCCAGCAGTCCCCCCTTGGACAGATTCAGCTCCTACGAGCAGTACTTC

j_call: TRBJ2-3
d_call: TRBD2
clone_size: -
v_call: TRBV6-5
cdr3_aa: CATRGGGTDTQYF
cdr3_nt: TGTGCCACGCGCGGGGGGGGAACAGATACGCAGTATTTT

j_call: TRBJ2-2
d_call: -
clone_size: -
v_call: TRBV6-5
cdr3_aa: CASSYSRGELFF
cdr3_nt: TGTGCCAGCAGTTACTCGCGCGGGGAGCTGTTTTTT

j_call: TRBJ1-1
d_call: -
clone_size: -
v_call: TRBV7-9
cdr3_aa: CASSLGFGDYTEAFF
cdr3_nt: TGTGCCAGCAGCTTAGGTTTTGGTGATTACACTGAAGCTTTCTTT

j_call: TRBJ2-2
d_call: -
clone_size: -
v_call: TRBV28
cdr3_aa: CASSLRQISYYAGELFF
cdr3_nt: TGTGCCAGCAGTTTGCGACAAATTAGCTACTACGCCGGGGAGCTGTTTTTT

j_call: TRBJ2-2
d_call: -
clone_size: once
v_call: TRBV27
cdr3_aa: CASSFDYLNTGELFF
cdr3_nt: TGTGCCAGCAGTTTCGACTACTTGAACACCGGGGAGCTGTTTTTT

j_call: TRBJ1-1
d_call: -
clone_size: few
v_call: TRBV7-6
cdr3_aa: CASSPTQGTEAFF
cdr3_nt: TGTGCCAGCAGCCCGACGCAGGGCACTGAAGCTTTCTTT

j_call: TRBJ2-3
d_call: TRBD1
clone_size: few
v_call: TRBV27
cdr3_aa: CASSLTGPDTQYF
cdr3_nt: TGTGCCAGCAGTCTGACAGGGCCAGATACGCAGTATTTT

j_call: TRBJ2-1
d_call: TRBD2
clone_size: -
v_call: TRBV27
cdr3_aa: CASSGGLAETSYNEQFF
cdr3_nt: TGTGCCAGCAGTGGGGGACTAGCGGAGACCTCCTACAATGAGCAGTTCTTC

j_call: TRBJ1-1
d_call: TRBD1
clone_size: -
v_call: TRBV5-6
cdr3_aa: CASSTGGGFAEAFF
cdr3_nt: TGTGCCAGCAGCACAGGGGGTGGTTTCGCTGAAGCTTTCTTT

j_call: TRBJ1-1
d_call: -
clone_size: -
v_call: TRBV4-1
cdr3_aa: CASSQGARGVTEAFF
cdr3_nt: TGCGCCAGCAGCCAAGGCGCCAGGGGAGTCACTGAAGCTTTCTTT

j_call: TRBJ1-4
d_call: TRBD1
clone_size: -
v_call: TRBV28
cdr3_aa: CASIKWTGGNEKLFF
cdr3_nt: TGTGCCAGCATAAAGTGGACAGGGGGAAATGAAAAACTGTTTTTT

j_call: TRBJ1-2
d_call: -
clone_size: -
v_call: TRBV6-5
cdr3_aa: CASSYSGSSRSGYTF
cdr3_nt: TGTGCCAGCAGTTACTCTGGATCCAGTCGCAGTGGCTACACCTTC

j_call: TRBJ1-2
d_call: -
clone_size: -
v_call: TRBV28
cdr3_aa: CASIDDRISPSNYGYTF
cdr3_nt: TGTGCCAGCATCGACGACAGAATTTCCCCCTCTAACTATGGCTACACCTTC

j_call: TRBJ2-2
d_call: -
clone_size: -
v_call: TRBV4-1
cdr3_aa: CASSHDSRNTGELFF
cdr3_nt: TGCGCCAGCAGCCATGACAGCAGGAACACCGGGGAGCTGTTTTTT

j_call: TRBJ2-2
d_call: TRBD2
clone_size: -
v_call: TRBV4-3
cdr3_aa: CASSQDGAGGPGELFF
cdr3_nt: TGCGCCAGCAGCCAAGACGGGGCGGGAGGCCCCGGGGAGCTGTTTTTT

j_call: TRBJ2-7
d_call: -
clone_size: -
v_call: TRBV10-3
cdr3_aa: CAISEVEQTYEQYF
cdr3_nt: TGTGCCATCAGTGAGGTGGAACAGACCTACGAGCAGTACTTC

j_call: TRBJ1-2
d_call: -
clone_size: -
v_call: TRBV5-6
cdr3_aa: CASSSSTGVYGYTF
cdr3_nt: TGTGCCAGCAGCTCGTCAACAGGCGTCTATGGCTACACCTTC

j_call: TRBJ1-3
d_call: TRBD1
clone_size: -
v_call: TRBV9
cdr3_aa: CASRGTGRDTIYF
cdr3_nt: TGTGCCAGCAGGGGGACAGGGCGGGACACCATATATTTT

j_call: TRBJ2-1
d_call: -
clone_size: -
v_call: TRBV7-3
cdr3_aa: CASSPSLTPTYNEQFF
cdr3_nt: TGTGCCAGCAGCCCGTCACTCACCCCCACCTACAATGAGCAGTTCTTC

j_call: TRBJ2-1
d_call: TRBD2
clone_size: -
v_call: TRBV13
cdr3_aa: CASSPGTSGILYEQFF
cdr3_nt: TGTGCCAGCAGCCCGGGGACTAGCGGGATTTTGTATGAGCAGTTCTTC

j_call: TRBJ2-7
d_call: TRBD2
clone_size: -
v_call: TRBV5-4
cdr3_aa: CASSLERERYF
cdr3_nt: TGTGCCAGCAGCTTAGAGCGGGAGCGGTACTTC

j_call: TRBJ2-5
d_call: TRBD2
clone_size: -
v_call: TRBV28
cdr3_aa: CASSSRPGGETQYF
cdr3_nt: TGTGCCAGCAGTTCCCGGCCGGGAGGAGAGACCCAGTACTTC

j_call: TRBJ2-4
d_call: TRBD2
clone_size: -
v_call: TRBV28
cdr3_aa: CASSHRRIGRAGNIQYF
cdr3_nt: TGTGCCAGCAGTCACCGTAGAATCGGGAGGGCCGGAAACATTCAGTACTTC

j_call: TRBJ2-1
d_call: -
clone_size: -
v_call: TRBV27
cdr3_aa: CASSLIGFGGLTYNEQFF
cdr3_nt: TGTGCCAGCAGTTTAATAGGGTTCGGCGGGCTGACCTACAATGAGCAGTTCTTC

j_call: TRBJ2-3
d_call: TRBD1
clone_size: -
v_call: TRBV7-8
cdr3_aa: CASSTRGRSTDTQYF
cdr3_nt: TGTGCCAGCAGTACCAGGGGGAGATCCACAGATACGCAGTATTTT

j_call: TRBJ2-7
d_call: TRBD2
clone_size: -
v_call: TRBV7-2
cdr3_aa: CASSLDPPGTSGVHEQYF
cdr3_nt: TGTGCCAGCAGCTTAGACCCACCTGGGACTAGCGGAGTGCACGAGCAGTACTTC

j_call: TRBJ2-1
d_call: TRBD2
clone_size: -
v_call: TRBV27
cdr3_aa: CASSLGREGSDEQFF
cdr3_nt: TGTGCCAGCAGTTTGGGACGGGAGGGTTCGGATGAGCAGTTCTTC

j_call: TRBJ2-1
d_call: -
clone_size: -
v_call: TRBV4-3
cdr3_aa: CASSPYRESYNEQFF
cdr3_nt: TGCGCCAGCAGCCCTTACAGGGAGTCCTACAATGAGCAGTTCTTC

j_call: TRBJ2-4
d_call: -
clone_size: -
v_call: TRBV12-3/TRBV12-4
cdr3_aa: CASSFPNGNIQYF
cdr3_nt: TGTGCCAGCAGTTTCCCTAACGGAAACATTCAGTACTTC

j_call: TRBJ2-2
d_call: -
clone_size: once
v_call: TRBV28
cdr3_aa: CASSLLGARTGELFF
cdr3_nt: TGTGCCAGCAGTTTGCTAGGGGCGAGGACCGGGGAGCTGTTTTTT

j_call: TRBJ2-7
d_call: -
clone_size: -
v_call: TRBV5-4
cdr3_aa: CASSLGRTDYEQYF
cdr3_nt: TGTGCCAGCAGCTTGGGAAGGACAGACTACGAGCAGTACTTC

j_call: TRBJ2-5
d_call: TRBD1
clone_size: -
v_call: TRBV15
cdr3_aa: CATSRVGTGEETQYF
cdr3_nt: TGTGCCACCAGCAGAGTCGGGACAGGGGAAGAGACCCAGTACTTC

j_call: TRBJ1-4
d_call: -
clone_size: -
v_call: TRBV21-1
cdr3_aa: CASSRETRKLMKNCFF
cdr3_nt: -

j_call: TRBJ2-3
d_call: TRBD2
clone_size: -
v_call: TRBV6-5
cdr3_aa: CASSSNPLGLAGATDTQYF
cdr3_nt: TGTGCCAGCAGTTCTAACCCACTCGGACTAGCGGGGGCCACAGATACGCAGTATTTT